The 20 T cell receptor beta chains below all came from one sample that was sequenced in a study of blood T cell repertoires in COVID-19. Here immunoSEQ multiplex PCR was the method, and the copy in TCRdb shows in-frame clones only, minus some. This table holds more than 95,000 clones, approximately 81% found once. The sequencing sample was made of peripheral blood. These receptor sequences come from a man at least 80 years old with acute or convalescent COVID-19.

This clone was observed once. This chain uses TRBV28 with TRBJ1-2; 10 bases are shared with TRBD1. Germline lookup yields CDR1 MDHEN and CDR2 SYDVKM. The CDR3 is 13 residues long. J gave up 4 bases and V 4 bases, and 0 bases lay outside the gene matches. The CDR3: CASSWTGGYGYTF. CDR3 nucleotides: TGTGCCAGCAGTTGGACAGGGGGCTATGGCTACACCTTC.

This chain connects TRBV27 to TRBJ1-2, with 9 nucleotides matching TRBD1. The J segment lost 7 bases and the V segment lost 5 bases, leaving 11 bases of the junction unmatched. The CDR3 covers 15 residues. The germline gives CDR1 MNHEY, CDR2 SMNVEV (reference sequence). The CDR3: CASSATGTGSGGYTF. DNA of the CDR3: TGTGCCAGCAGTGCGACCGGGACAGGGTCAGGTGGCTACACCTTC.

V gene TRBV5-4 combines with J gene TRBJ2-3, with D possibly being TRBD1 (6 bases). CDR3 length: 14 residues. V was cut by 5 bases and J by 4 bases, with 14 bases left in between. The germline V gene encodes CDR1 SGHNT and CDR2 YYREEE (reference sequence). CDR3 nucleotides: TGTGCCAGCAGAATAAACAGGGTATCAGATACGCAGTATTTT. It translates to CASRINRVSDTQYF.

This sequence joins TRBV2 and TRBJ1-2; the match to TRBD1 covers 7 bases. The trim removed 7 bases at V and 8 bases at J, leaving 10 bases unmatched. The CDR3 consists of 13 residues. Germline V gene lookup returns CDR1 SNHLY and CDR2 FYNNEI. The CDR3 DNA reads as TGTGCCAGCACCGGACAGGCCAGAAGCGGCTACACCTTC. Protein sequence: CASTGQARSGYTF.

In its sample, this clone was seen once. The J gene is TRBJ2-3, the V gene TRBV6-5; perhaps TRBD2 as D (5 bases). The CDR3 runs to 14 residues. V was pared by 11 bases and J by 0 bases, with 15 bases between. Germline V lookup: CDR1 MNHEY, CDR2 SVGAGI. The CDR3 region is CAAKERTSTDTQYF. In DNA form, the CDR3 reads TGTGCCGCCAAAGAGCGGACTAGCACAGATACGCAGTATTTT.

The table lists this clone with a few counts. The J gene is TRBJ2-1, the V gene TRBV20-1; TRBD1 is a possible D gene (6 bases). The CDR3 consists of 15 residues. The ends were cut back, 3 bases at V and 4 bases at J, with 16 bases in the middle. From germline, CDR1 is DFQATT and CDR2 SNEGSKA (reference sequence). CDR3 sequence reads: CSASKGHRKYNEQFF. CDR3 DNA: TGCAGTGCTAGTAAGGGACATCGGAAATACAATGAGCAGTTCTTC.

This clone was seen just once. The CDR3 nucleotides are TGTGCCAGCAGACAGGGTCTTAGCAATCAGCCCCAGCATTTT. This codes for CASRQGLSNQPQHF. The genes are TRBV2 and TRBJ1-5; D may be TRBD1 (6 bases). The CDR3 covers 14 residues. The germline gives CDR1 SNHLY, CDR2 FYNNEI. V was shortened by 6 bases and J by 0 bases, with 9 bases between the two germline ends. Combining the CDR3 with reference TRBV2 and TRBJ1-5 gives the whole variable domain EPEVTQTPSHQVTQMGQEVILRCVPISNHLYFYWYRQILGQKVEFLVSFYNNEISEKSEIFDDQFSVERPDGSNFTLKIRSTKLEDSAMYFCASRQGLSNQPQHFGDGTRLSIL.

The V and J genes are TRBV29-1 and TRBJ1-2; weak D call: TRBD1 (5 bases). V was cut by 4 bases and J by 8 bases, with 17 bases left in between. Looked up from germline, CDR1 is SQVTM and CDR2 is ANQGSEA. The CDR3 extends over 13 amino acids. The CDR3 DNA reads as TGCAGCGTTGGGATAGGTGGAGGGGAAGGCTACACCTTC. The encoded protein is CSVGIGGGEGYTF.

The chain combines TRBV18 with TRBJ1-3, with 7 bases that match TRBD1. V was clipped by 2 bases and J by 8 bases; unmatched bases: 6. CDR3 size: 14 residues. CDR1 is KGHSH and CDR2 is LQKENI in the germline V gene. The DNA for the CDR3 is TGTGCCAGCTCACCAAATACAGGGGAAGACACCATATATTTT. Its protein is CASSPNTGEDTIYF.

The V gene is TRBV19, the J gene TRBJ2-1; 8 nucleotides align to TRBD1. Germline V lookup: CDR1 LNHDA, CDR2 SQIVND (reference sequence). Trimming at V came to 5 bases and at J to 6 bases, leaving 6 bases not matched to a gene. CDR3 length: 14 residues. CDR3 DNA sequence: TGTGCCAGTAGTTTGTGGACAGGGAGCAATGAGCAGTTCTTC. This translates into CASSLWTGSNEQFF.

The V gene is TRBV6-5, the J gene TRBJ1-5; TRBD1 matches 10 bases. This CDR3 contains 15 residues. V dropped 5 bases and J dropped 7; count of bases not matched to a gene: 8. From germline, CDR1 is MNHEY and CDR2 SVGAGI. The CDR3 DNA reads as TGTGCCAGCAGTAGGGGGACAGGGGTCGGACAGCCCCAGCATTTT. This gives the protein CASSRGTGVGQPQHF.

The rearrangement joins TRBV2 to TRBJ1-4; D may be TRBD1 (6 bases). Between the trimmed V and J ends, which lost 2 bases and 7 bases, there was a span of 14 bases. Germline V lookup: CDR1 SNHLY, CDR2 FYNNEI. The CDR3 spans 15 residues. The CDR3: CASSEWGQGSEKLFF. Here the CDR3 DNA reads TGTGCCAGCAGTGAATGGGGGCAGGGGAGTGAAAAACTGTTTTTT.

J is TRBJ2-7 and V is TRBV29-1; possible D gene TRBD1, 7 bases. V was clipped by 7 bases and J by 2 bases, with 12 bases between them. The CDR3 extends over 12 amino acids. CDR1 is SQVTM, CDR2 ANQGSEA, per germline. The CDR3 sequence is CSATGEAYEQYF. CDR3 DNA sequence: TGCAGCGCAACAGGGGAGGCCTACGAGCAGTACTTC.

The chain uses TRBV5-1 and TRBJ2-5, with 8 bases that match TRBD1. The germline V gene encodes CDR1 SGHRS and CDR2 YFSETQ. The CDR3 is 15 amino acids. The junction had 4 bases not matched to a gene; V was cut back by 2 bases and J by 1 base. The CDR3 sequence: CASSFQGALQETQYF. The CDR3 coding sequence is TGCGCCAGCAGCTTTCAGGGGGCCCTCCAAGAGACCCAGTACTTC.

This rearrangement joins TRBV9 to TRBJ2-2, with 7 positions matching TRBD2. The trim removed 0 bases at V and 0 bases at J, leaving 5 bases unmatched. Germline V gives CDR1 SGDLS, CDR2 YYNGEE. The CDR3 is made up of 17 amino acids. The CDR3 protein is CASSVAGAGTNTGELFF. DNA for the CDR3: TGTGCCAGCAGCGTAGCTGGAGCGGGGACGAACACCGGGGAGCTGTTTTTT.

DNA of the CDR3: TGTGCCTGGACATTGACAGGGGCTCGCAATCAGCCCCAGCATTTT. It encodes CAWTLTGARNQPQHF. The chain uses TRBV30 and TRBJ1-5; 8 bases map to TRBD1. The CDR3 sequence is 15 residues long. Germline loops: CDR1 GTSNPN, CDR2 SVGIG (reference sequence). The V gene end was trimmed by 4 bases and the J gene end by 2 bases; junction bases not matched to a gene: 7.

The chain is built from TRBV19 and TRBJ2-2, with 10 bases identical to TRBD1. Germline CDR1 reads LNHDA; CDR2 reads SQIVND (reference sequence). This CDR3 contains 15 residues. V trimming: 4 bases; J trimming: 6 bases; junction bases outside the gene matches: 5. The CDR3 reads CASSTRGQGAGELFF. DNA for the CDR3: TGTGCCAGTAGTACCCGAGGACAGGGGGCCGGGGAGCTGTTTTTT. The whole variable domain, filled in from reference TRBV19 and TRBJ2-2, reads DGGITQSPKYLFRKEGQNVTLSCEQNLNHDAMYWYRQDPGQGLRLIYYSQIVNDFQKGDIAEGYSVSREKKESFPLTVTSAQKNPTAFYLCASSTRGQGAGELFFGEGSRLTVL.

The chain combines TRBV19 with TRBJ2-1; D is ambiguous. The CDR3 is made up of 15 amino acids. V lost 6 bases and J lost 7, with 19 bases in between. Looked up from germline, CDR1 is LNHDA and CDR2 is SQIVND (reference sequence). The CDR3 sequence: CASRNSRVSNNEQFF. CDR3 sequence (DNA): TGTGCCAGTAGAAATTCCCGGGTCTCCAATAATGAGCAGTTCTTC.

The chain couples TRBV7-9 to TRBJ2-3; 7 bases match TRBD2. The CDR3 loop spans 15 amino acids. Germline V gives CDR1 SEHNR, CDR2 FQNEAQ (reference sequence). Germline trimming cut 1 base from V and 3 bases from J; bases unmatched to any gene: 4. DNA for the CDR3: TGTGCCAGCAGCTTAGGCGGGAGCGCGACAGATACGCAGTATTTT. Its protein is CASSLGGSATDTQYF.

The CDR3 protein is CASSLDTSGYNEQFF. The CDR3 region has the DNA TGCGCCAGCAGCTTGGATACTAGCGGCTACAATGAGCAGTTCTTC. The chain carries TRBV5-1 and TRBJ2-1, with 8 bases that match TRBD2. CDR1 and CDR2 (germline): SGHRS, YFSETQ. CDR3 length: 15 residues. The V segment lost 0 bases and the J segment 3 bases; nucleotides outside the gene matches: 2.